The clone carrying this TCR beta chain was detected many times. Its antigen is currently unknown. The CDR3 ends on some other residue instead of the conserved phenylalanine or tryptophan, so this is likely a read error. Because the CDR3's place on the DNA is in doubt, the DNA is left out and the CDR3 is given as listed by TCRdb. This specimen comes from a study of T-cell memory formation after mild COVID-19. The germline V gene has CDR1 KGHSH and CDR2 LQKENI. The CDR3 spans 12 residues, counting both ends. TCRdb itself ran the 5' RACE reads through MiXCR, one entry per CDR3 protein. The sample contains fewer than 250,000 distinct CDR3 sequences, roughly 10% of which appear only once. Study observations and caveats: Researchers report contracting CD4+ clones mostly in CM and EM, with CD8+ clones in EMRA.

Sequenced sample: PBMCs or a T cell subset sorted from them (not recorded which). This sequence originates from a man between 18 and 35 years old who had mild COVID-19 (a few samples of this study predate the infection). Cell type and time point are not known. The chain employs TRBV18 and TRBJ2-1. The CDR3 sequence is CASSPSGVNSQL.